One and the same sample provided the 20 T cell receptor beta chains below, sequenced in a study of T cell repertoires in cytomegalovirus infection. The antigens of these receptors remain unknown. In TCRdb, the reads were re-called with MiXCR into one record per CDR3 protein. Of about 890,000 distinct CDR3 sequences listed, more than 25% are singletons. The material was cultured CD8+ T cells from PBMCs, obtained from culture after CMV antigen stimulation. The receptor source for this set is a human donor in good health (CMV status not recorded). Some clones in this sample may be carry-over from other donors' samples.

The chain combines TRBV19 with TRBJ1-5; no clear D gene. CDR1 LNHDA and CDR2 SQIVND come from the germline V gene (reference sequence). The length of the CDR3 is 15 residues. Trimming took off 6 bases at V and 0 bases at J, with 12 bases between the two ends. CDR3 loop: CASRLIYDSNQPQHF. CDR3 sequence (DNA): TGTGCCAGTAGATTGATATACGATAGCAATCAGCCCCAGCATTTT.

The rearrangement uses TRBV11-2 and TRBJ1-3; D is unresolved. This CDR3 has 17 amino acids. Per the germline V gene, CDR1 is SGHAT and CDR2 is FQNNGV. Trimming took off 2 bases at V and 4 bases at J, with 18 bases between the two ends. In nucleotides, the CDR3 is TGTGCCAGCAGCTTATGGGCCTCGGGGATCAGCGGAAACACCATATATTTT. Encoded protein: CASSLWASGISGNTIYF.

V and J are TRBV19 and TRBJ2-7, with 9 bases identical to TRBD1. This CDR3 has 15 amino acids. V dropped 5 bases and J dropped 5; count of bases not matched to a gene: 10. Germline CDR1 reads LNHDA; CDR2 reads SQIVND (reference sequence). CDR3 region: CASSGTGTGTHEQYF. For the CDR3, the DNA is TGTGCCAGTAGTGGCACCGGGACAGGGACCCACGAGCAGTACTTC.

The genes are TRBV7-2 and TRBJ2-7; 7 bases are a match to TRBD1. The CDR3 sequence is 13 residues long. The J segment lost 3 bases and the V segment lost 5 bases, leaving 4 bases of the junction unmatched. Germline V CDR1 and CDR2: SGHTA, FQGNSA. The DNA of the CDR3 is TGTGCCAGCAGCATGTGGGACAGCTACGAGCAGTACTTC. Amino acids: CASSMWDSYEQYF.

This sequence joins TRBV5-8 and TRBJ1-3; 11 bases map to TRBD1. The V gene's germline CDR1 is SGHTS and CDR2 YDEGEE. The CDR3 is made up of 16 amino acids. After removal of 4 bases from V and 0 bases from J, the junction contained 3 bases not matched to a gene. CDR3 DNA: TGTGCCAGCAGCGGAGGACAGGGGGCCTCTGGAAACACCATATATTTT. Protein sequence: CASSGGQGASGNTIYF.

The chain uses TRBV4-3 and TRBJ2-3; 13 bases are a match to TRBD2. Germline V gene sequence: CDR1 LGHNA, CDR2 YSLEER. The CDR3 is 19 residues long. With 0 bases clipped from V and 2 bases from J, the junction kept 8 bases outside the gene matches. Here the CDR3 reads CASSQEPLGLAGDTDTQYF. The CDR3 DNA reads TGCGCCAGCAGCCAAGAACCCCTTGGACTAGCGGGGGACACAGATACGCAGTATTTT.

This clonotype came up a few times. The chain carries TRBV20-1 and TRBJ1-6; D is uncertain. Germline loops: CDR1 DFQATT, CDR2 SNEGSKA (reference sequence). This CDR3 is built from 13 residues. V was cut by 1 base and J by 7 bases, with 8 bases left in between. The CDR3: CSARVPENSPLHF. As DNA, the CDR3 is TGCAGTGCTAGAGTGCCAGAGAATTCACCCCTCCACTTT.

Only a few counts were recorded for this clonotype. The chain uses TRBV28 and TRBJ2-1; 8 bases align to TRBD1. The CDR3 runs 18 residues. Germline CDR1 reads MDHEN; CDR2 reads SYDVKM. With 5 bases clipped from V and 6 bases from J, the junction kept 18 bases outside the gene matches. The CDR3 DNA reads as TGTGCCAGCAGTCGCACAGATTGGACAGGGAATCAACCCAATGAGCAGTTCTTC. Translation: CASSRTDWTGNQPNEQFF.

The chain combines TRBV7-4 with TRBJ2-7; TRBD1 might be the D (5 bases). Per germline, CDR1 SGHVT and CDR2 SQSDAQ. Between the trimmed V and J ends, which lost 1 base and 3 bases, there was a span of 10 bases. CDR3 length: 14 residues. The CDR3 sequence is CASSLEAGLYEQYV. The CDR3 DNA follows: TGTGCCAGCAGCTTAGAAGCAGGGCTCTACGAGCAGTACGTC.

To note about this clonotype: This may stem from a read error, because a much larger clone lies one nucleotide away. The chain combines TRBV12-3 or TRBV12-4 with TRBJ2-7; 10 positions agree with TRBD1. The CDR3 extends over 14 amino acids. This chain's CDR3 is CVSSPGTGAHEQYF. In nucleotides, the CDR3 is TGTGTCAGCAGTCCCGGGACAGGGGCCCACGAGCAGTACTTC.

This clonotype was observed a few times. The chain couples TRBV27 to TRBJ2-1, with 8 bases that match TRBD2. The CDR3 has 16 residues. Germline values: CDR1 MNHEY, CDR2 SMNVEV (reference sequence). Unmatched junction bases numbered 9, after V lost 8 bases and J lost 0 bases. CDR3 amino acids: CASGLRAGGSYNEQFF. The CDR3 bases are TGTGCCAGCGGGCTGAGGGCGGGGGGCTCCTACAATGAGCAGTTCTTC.

The CDR3 spells CASSPPISALHF. The CDR3 DNA is TGTGCCAGCAGTCCCCCCATTTCGGCCCTCCACTTT. J is TRBJ1-6 and V is TRBV12-3 or TRBV12-4; D gene ambiguous. CDR3 length equals 12 residues. The ends were cut back, 5 bases at V and 14 bases at J, with 13 bases in the middle.

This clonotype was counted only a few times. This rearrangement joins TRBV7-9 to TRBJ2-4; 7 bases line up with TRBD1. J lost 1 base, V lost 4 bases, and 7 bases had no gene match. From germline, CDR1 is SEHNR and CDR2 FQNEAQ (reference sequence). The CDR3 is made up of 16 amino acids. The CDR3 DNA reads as TGTGCCAGCAGCTCGACAGGGTCCCGGGCCAAAAACATTCAGTACTTC. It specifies CASSSTGSRAKNIQYF.

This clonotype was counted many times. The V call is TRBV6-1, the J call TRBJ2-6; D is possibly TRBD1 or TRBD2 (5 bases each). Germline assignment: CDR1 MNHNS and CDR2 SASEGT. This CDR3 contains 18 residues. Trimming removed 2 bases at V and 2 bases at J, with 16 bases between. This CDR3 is CASSEWDHSYPGANVLTF. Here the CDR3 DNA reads TGTGCCAGCAGTGAATGGGACCACAGTTACCCTGGGGCCAACGTCCTGACTTTC.

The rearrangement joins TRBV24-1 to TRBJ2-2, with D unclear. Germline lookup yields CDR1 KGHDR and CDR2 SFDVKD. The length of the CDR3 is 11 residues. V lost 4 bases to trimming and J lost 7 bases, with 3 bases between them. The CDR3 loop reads CATSEGGELFF. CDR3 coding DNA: TGTGCCACCAGTGAAGGCGGGGAGCTGTTTTTT.

The CDR3 protein is CASRGRTSGGAGSYEQYV. The CDR3 DNA follows: TGTGCCAGCAGGGGTAGGACTAGCGGGGGGGCAGGCTCCTACGAGCAGTACGTC. The V and J genes are TRBV6-6 and TRBJ2-7, with 15 bases that match TRBD2. After removal of 6 bases from V and 0 bases from J, the junction contained 9 bases not matched to a gene. Germline CDR1 MNHNY, CDR2 SVGAGI (reference sequence). CDR3 length equals 18 residues.

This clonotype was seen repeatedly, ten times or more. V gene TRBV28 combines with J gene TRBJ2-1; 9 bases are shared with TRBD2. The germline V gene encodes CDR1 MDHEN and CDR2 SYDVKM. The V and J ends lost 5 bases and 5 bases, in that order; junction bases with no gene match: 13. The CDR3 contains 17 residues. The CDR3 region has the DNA TGTGCCAGCAGTCCCCCCGGGGCGGGGGGGCCAAACAATGAGCAGTTCTTC. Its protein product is CASSPPGAGGPNNEQFF. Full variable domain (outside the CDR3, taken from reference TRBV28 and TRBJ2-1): DVKVTQSSRYLVKRTGEKVFLECVQDMDHENMFWYRQDPGLGLRLIYFSYDVKMKEKGDIPEGYSVSREKKERFSLILESASTNQTSMYLCASSPPGAGGPNNEQFFGPGTRLTVL.

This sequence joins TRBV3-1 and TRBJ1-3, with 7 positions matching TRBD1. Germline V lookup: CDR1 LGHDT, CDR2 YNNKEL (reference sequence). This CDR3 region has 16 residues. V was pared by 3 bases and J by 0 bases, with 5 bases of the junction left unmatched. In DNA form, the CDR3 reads TGTGCCAGCAGCCAGGGGACAGCACGCTCTGGAAACACCATATATTTT. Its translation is CASSQGTARSGNTIYF.

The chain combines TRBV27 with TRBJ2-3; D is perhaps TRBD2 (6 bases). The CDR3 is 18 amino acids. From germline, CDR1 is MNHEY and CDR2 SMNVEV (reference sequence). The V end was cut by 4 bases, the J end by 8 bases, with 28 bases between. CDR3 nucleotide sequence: TGTGCCAGCAGTTCCCCCCTAACCTTGGGACCGCTTAGCGGTACGCAGTATTTT. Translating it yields CASSSPLTLGPLSGTQYF.

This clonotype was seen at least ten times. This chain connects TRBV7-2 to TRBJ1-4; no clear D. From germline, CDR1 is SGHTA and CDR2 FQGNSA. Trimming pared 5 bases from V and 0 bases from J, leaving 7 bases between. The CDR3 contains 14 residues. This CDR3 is CASSLGATNEKLFF. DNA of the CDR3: TGTGCCAGCAGCCTGGGAGCAACTAATGAAAAACTGTTTTTT.